The rows below give T cell receptor beta chains drawn from one sample of a study of identical twins. TCRdb recomputed calls from the 5' RACE reads with MiXCR, one row per CDR3 protein. Of fewer than 350,000 distinct CDR3 sequences in the sample, about 8.3% were seen once. The same sample was also used in a study of yellow fever vaccine responses in identical twins.

The specimen was memory (CD45RO+) T cells sorted from blood. The receptors come from a woman between 18 and 30 years old in good health. The CDR3 runs from the conserved cysteine through the conserved F or W. A D gene is named only where the DNA matches it firmly. Clone size is stated in some rows and not others, as once, few, many or a class when expanded.

D gene: -
J gene: TRBJ1-3
clone size: -
V gene: TRBV7-6
CDR3 DNA: TGTGCCAGCAGCTTAGGTACTGGAAACACCATATATTTT
CDR3 protein: CASSLGTGNTIYF

D gene: -
J gene: TRBJ1-2
clone size: many
V gene: TRBV29-1
CDR3 DNA: TGCAGCGGTCTGGCGGCTCCTGGCTACACCTTC
CDR3 protein: CSGLAAPGYTF

D gene: TRBD1
J gene: TRBJ1-1
clone size: many
V gene: TRBV3-1
CDR3 DNA: TGTGCCAGCAGCCAAGGACCAGGGGGAACTGAAGCTTTCTTT
CDR3 protein: CASSQGPGGTEAFF

D gene: -
J gene: TRBJ2-3
clone size: few
V gene: TRBV5-1
CDR3 DNA: TGCGCCAGCAGCCCGCAACAGGGCCGTAGTACGCAGTATTTT
CDR3 protein: CASSPQQGRSTQYF

D gene: -
J gene: TRBJ2-1
clone size: few
V gene: TRBV5-1
CDR3 DNA: TGCGCCAGCAGTATTTTGCAGGGTGCCAACAATGAGCAGTTCTTC
CDR3 protein: CASSILQGANNEQFF

D gene: -
J gene: TRBJ2-1
clone size: many
V gene: TRBV7-2
CDR3 DNA: TGTGCCAGCAGCTTAGGGACGGGCGATGAGCAGTTCTTC
CDR3 protein: CASSLGTGDEQFF

D gene: -
J gene: TRBJ2-6
clone size: -
V gene: TRBV3-1
CDR3 DNA: TGTGCCAGCAGCCAAGGACAATCTGGGGCCAACGTCCTGACTTTC
CDR3 protein: CASSQGQSGANVLTF

D gene: -
J gene: TRBJ2-3
clone size: few
V gene: TRBV4-1
CDR3 DNA: TGCGCCAGCAGCCAAGCGGGAGTGGCAGATACGCAGTATTTT
CDR3 protein: CASSQAGVADTQYF

D gene: -
J gene: TRBJ1-4
clone size: -
V gene: TRBV28
CDR3 DNA: TGTGCCAGCAGTTTCCAGCAGGGGAATGAAAAACTGTTTTTT
CDR3 protein: CASSFQQGNEKLFF

D gene: TRBD2
J gene: TRBJ2-1
clone size: -
V gene: TRBV9
CDR3 DNA: TGTGCCAGCAGCGTAGTAGGACTAGAACACAATGAGCAGTTCTTC
CDR3 protein: CASSVVGLEHNEQFF

D gene: -
J gene: TRBJ2-5
clone size: -
V gene: TRBV10-3
CDR3 DNA: TGTGCCATCAGTGACAGCCCCCAAGAGACCCAGTACTTC
CDR3 protein: CAISDSPQETQYF

D gene: TRBD1
J gene: TRBJ2-5
clone size: many
V gene: TRBV28
CDR3 DNA: TGTGCCAGCAGTCCCGGGACAGGGGGCCAAGAGACCCAGTACTTC
CDR3 protein: CASSPGTGGQETQYF

D gene: -
J gene: TRBJ1-3
clone size: -
V gene: TRBV4-1
CDR3 DNA: TGCGCCAGCAGCCAATTGGGGAGTAACACCATATATTTT
CDR3 protein: CASSQLGSNTIYF

D gene: -
J gene: TRBJ2-1
clone size: many
V gene: TRBV5-1
CDR3 DNA: TGCGCCAGCAGCACAGGACGCTACAATGAGCAGTTCTTC
CDR3 protein: CASSTGRYNEQFF

D gene: -
J gene: TRBJ2-3
clone size: many
V gene: TRBV24-1
CDR3 DNA: TGTGCCACCAGTGATCGGCAGGGCGGCACAGATACGCAGTATTTT
CDR3 protein: CATSDRQGGTDTQYF

D gene: -
J gene: TRBJ1-1
clone size: many
V gene: TRBV10-3
CDR3 DNA: TGTGCCATCACCGCGGCAGGGGCGACTGAAGCTTTCTTT
CDR3 protein: CAITAAGATEAFF

D gene: TRBD2
J gene: TRBJ2-5
clone size: many
V gene: TRBV9
CDR3 DNA: TGTGCCAGCAGCCGACTAGCGGGAGGACAAGAGACCCAGTACTTC
CDR3 protein: CASSRLAGGQETQYF

D gene: -
J gene: TRBJ2-1
clone size: many
V gene: TRBV7-6
CDR3 DNA: TGTGCCAGCAGCTTAGACCAGGGATTCGATGAGCAGTTCTTC
CDR3 protein: CASSLDQGFDEQFF

D gene: TRBD1
J gene: TRBJ2-2
clone size: many
V gene: TRBV5-1
CDR3 DNA: TGCGCCAGCAGCTTGCGACAGGGATCCGGGGAGCTGTTTTTT
CDR3 protein: CASSLRQGSGELFF

D gene: -
J gene: TRBJ1-5
clone size: many
V gene: TRBV12-3/TRBV12-4
CDR3 DNA: TGTGCCAGCAGTTTCTCTTGGGGGGCGGCCCGCAATCAGCCCCAGCATTTT
CDR3 protein: CASSFSWGAARNQPQHF

D gene: TRBD2
J gene: TRBJ2-1
clone size: few
V gene: TRBV6-5
CDR3 DNA: TGTGCCAGCAGTTCAGCTAGCGGGGGGAACAATGAGCAGTTCTTC
CDR3 protein: CASSSASGGNNEQFF

D gene: -
J gene: TRBJ1-2
clone size: -
V gene: TRBV6-1
CDR3 DNA: TGTGCCAGCAGTACCCGTCGGGGAGAGGGCTATGGCTACACCTTC
CDR3 protein: CASSTRRGEGYGYTF

D gene: -
J gene: TRBJ2-1
clone size: many
V gene: TRBV3-2
CDR3 DNA: TGTGCCAGCAGCCACAGGACTAGCGGGATTGCTGCTAATGAGCAGTTCTTC
CDR3 protein: CASSHRTSGIAANEQFF

D gene: TRBD1
J gene: TRBJ1-3
clone size: -
V gene: TRBV20-1
CDR3 DNA: TGCAGTGCTAGGGGGACAGGGACTGGAAACACCATATATTTT
CDR3 protein: CSARGTGTGNTIYF

D gene: -
J gene: TRBJ2-6
clone size: -
V gene: TRBV20-1
CDR3 DNA: TGCAGTGCTAGAGTGCTAACTGGGGCCAACGTCCTGACTTTC
CDR3 protein: CSARVLTGANVLTF

D gene: -
J gene: TRBJ1-1
clone size: few
V gene: TRBV6-6
CDR3 DNA: TGTGCCAGCAGCCGGGGACCCACTGAAGCTTTCTTT
CDR3 protein: CASSRGPTEAFF

D gene: TRBD1
J gene: TRBJ2-5
clone size: -
V gene: TRBV6-2/TRBV6-3
CDR3 DNA: TGTGCCAGCAGTACCCCCTTGGGACAGGGTATGGAGACCCAGTACTTC
CDR3 protein: CASSTPLGQGMETQYF

D gene: TRBD1
J gene: TRBJ2-5
clone size: -
V gene: TRBV7-2
CDR3 DNA: TGTGCCAGCAGCCGGGACAGGGGGCCGGAGACCCAGTACTTC
CDR3 protein: CASSRDRGPETQYF

D gene: TRBD1
J gene: TRBJ1-5
clone size: few
V gene: TRBV20-1
CDR3 DNA: TGCAGTGCGCCTCTGGGGGCAGGGGGTCAGCCCCAGCATTTT
CDR3 protein: CSAPLGAGGQPQHF

D gene: -
J gene: TRBJ2-1
clone size: many
V gene: TRBV24-1
CDR3 DNA: TGTGCCACCAGTGATTCCCGGACGGGCAATGAGCAGTTCTTC
CDR3 protein: CATSDSRTGNEQFF

D gene: -
J gene: TRBJ1-5
clone size: many
V gene: TRBV12-3/TRBV12-4
CDR3 DNA: TGTGCCAGCAGTTTTTGGGGAAATAGCAATCAGCCCCAGCATTTT
CDR3 protein: CASSFWGNSNQPQHF

D gene: TRBD1
J gene: TRBJ2-1
clone size: many
V gene: TRBV12-3/TRBV12-4
CDR3 DNA: TGTGCCAGCAGTTCCGGAGGACAGGGGAAAGGTGAGCAGTTCTTC
CDR3 protein: CASSSGGQGKGEQFF

D gene: -
J gene: TRBJ1-3
clone size: many
V gene: TRBV12-3/TRBV12-4
CDR3 DNA: TGTGCCAGCAGCCGTGAAAACACCATATATTTT
CDR3 protein: CASSRENTIYF

D gene: TRBD2
J gene: TRBJ2-1
clone size: many
V gene: TRBV20-1
CDR3 DNA: TGCAGTGCTCTCGGACTAGCGGGGGGCAGAAATGAGCAGTTCTTC
CDR3 protein: CSALGLAGGRNEQFF

D gene: -
J gene: TRBJ1-1
clone size: many
V gene: TRBV5-1
CDR3 DNA: TGCGCCAGCAGCATGTTCGGACAGTCGGACACTGAAGCTTTCTTT
CDR3 protein: CASSMFGQSDTEAFF

D gene: -
J gene: TRBJ1-1
clone size: few
V gene: TRBV6-2/TRBV6-3
CDR3 DNA: TGTGCCAGCAGTTACTTGGGGAACACTGAAGCTTTCTTT
CDR3 protein: CASSYLGNTEAFF

D gene: TRBD2
J gene: TRBJ2-1
clone size: -
V gene: TRBV12-3/TRBV12-4
CDR3 DNA: TGTGCCAGCAGTTGGGGACTAGCGGGACCCCGCGAGCAGTTCTTC
CDR3 protein: CASSWGLAGPREQFF

D gene: TRBD1
J gene: TRBJ2-2
clone size: -
V gene: TRBV18
CDR3 DNA: TGTGCCAGCTCACCGTATCCCGACAGGGCGAACACCGGGGAGCTGTTTTTT
CDR3 protein: CASSPYPDRANTGELFF

D gene: -
J gene: TRBJ2-1
clone size: few
V gene: TRBV6-5
CDR3 DNA: TGTGCCAGCCGGGTCTCCCGGAATGAGCAGTTCTTC
CDR3 protein: CASRVSRNEQFF

D gene: -
J gene: TRBJ2-7
clone size: few
V gene: TRBV20-1
CDR3 DNA: TGCAGTGCTAGAGAGAGTGTGGGGTTGCGGGGCAGCTCCTACGAGCAGTACTTC
CDR3 protein: CSARESVGLRGSSYEQYF

D gene: -
J gene: TRBJ2-3
clone size: many
V gene: TRBV24-1
CDR3 DNA: TGTGCCACCAGTGCGGACGGAACAGATACGCAGTATTTT
CDR3 protein: CATSADGTDTQYF

D gene: TRBD2
J gene: TRBJ2-1
clone size: few
V gene: TRBV27
CDR3 DNA: TGTGCCAGCAGTTTACGGACTAGCGGAGAGCAGTTCTTC
CDR3 protein: CASSLRTSGEQFF

D gene: TRBD2
J gene: TRBJ2-7
clone size: -
V gene: TRBV28
CDR3 DNA: TGTGCCAGCAGCTGGACTAGCGGGAACTCCTACGAGCAGTACTTC
CDR3 protein: CASSWTSGNSYEQYF

D gene: -
J gene: TRBJ2-1
clone size: -
V gene: TRBV6-4
CDR3 DNA: TGTGCCAGCGGGGCAGGCTCCTACAATGAGCAGTTCTTC
CDR3 protein: CASGAGSYNEQFF

D gene: -
J gene: TRBJ2-3
clone size: few
V gene: TRBV4-1
CDR3 DNA: TGCGCCAGCAGCCAAGAGAGCCGGGCCCCCACAGATACGCAGTATTTT
CDR3 protein: CASSQESRAPTDTQYF

D gene: TRBD2
J gene: TRBJ2-5
clone size: few
V gene: TRBV25-1
CDR3 DNA: TGTGCCAGCAGTGACGAGGGGCCCGGACTAGCGGAGCTCCAAGAGACCCAGTACTTC
CDR3 protein: CASSDEGPGLAELQETQYF